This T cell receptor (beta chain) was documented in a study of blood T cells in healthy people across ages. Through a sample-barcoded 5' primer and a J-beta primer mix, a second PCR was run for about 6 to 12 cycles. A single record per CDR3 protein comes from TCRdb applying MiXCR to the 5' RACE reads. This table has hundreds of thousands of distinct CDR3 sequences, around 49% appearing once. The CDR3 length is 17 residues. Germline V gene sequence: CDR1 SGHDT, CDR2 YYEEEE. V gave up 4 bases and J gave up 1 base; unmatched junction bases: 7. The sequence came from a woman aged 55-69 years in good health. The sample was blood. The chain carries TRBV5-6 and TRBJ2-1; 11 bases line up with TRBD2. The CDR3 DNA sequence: TGTGCCAGCAGCAAGGGACTAGCGGCCTCTTCCTACAATGAGCAGTTCTTC. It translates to CASSKGLAASSYNEQFF.